The sequence of this T cell receptor beta chain was determined in a study of blood T cells in healthy people across ages. V lost 1 base and J lost 5, with 6 bases in between. Germline V gene data show CDR1 as SGHRS and CDR2 as YFSETQ. CDR3 length: 12 residues. Details on this clonotype: Its specificity is not known.

Study results and limitations: Observed TCR beta diversity showed a strong correlation with the percentage of naive T cells as measured by flow cytometry. Estimates drawn from one million T cells were deemed to understate diversity.

Sample donors were healthy Caucasian individuals that came from Russia, aged roughly 6 to 100. A sample-barcoded 5' primer and a J-beta primer mix were used in a second PCR of roughly 6 to 11 cycles. Via MiXCR, TCRdb re-called the 5' RACE reads, giving one row per CDR3 protein. The sample lists 1.6 million or so distinct CDR3 sequences; about 31% were seen once. This TCR was recovered from a woman aged 25 to 39 in good health. Sequencing was carried out using blood. The gene calls are TRBV5-1 and TRBJ2-5, with D hard to call. The CDR3 DNA sequence: TGCGCCAGCAGCTTGTATAAGGAGACCCAGTACTTC. Amino acid sequence: CASSLYKETQYF.